The TCR beta chain under discussion was sequenced for a study of T cells after yellow fever vaccination. Whole-study context: Libraries from low-cell-number fractions were prepared with the SMART-Seq v4 Ultra Low Input RNA kit.

Germline CDR1 reads SEHNR; CDR2 reads FQNEAQ (reference sequence). The length of the CDR3 is 17 residues. Trimming at V came to 4 bases and at J to 0 bases, leaving 12 bases not matched to a gene. TCRdb fed the 5' RACE reads into MiXCR, producing one record per CDR3 protein. The sample consists of fewer than 90,000 distinct CDR3 sequences, around 7% of them appearing once. This clonotype showed up just a few times. The chain links TRBV7-9 to TRBJ2-7, with 7 nucleotides matching TRBD1. The sample consisted of CD8+ T cells sorted from PBMCs, taken 5 days after the first yellow fever vaccination. The TCR comes from a young man who received the YFV17D yellow fever vaccine. The CDR3 protein is CASSSERSGDSSYEQYF. The CDR3 region has the DNA TGTGCCAGCAGCTCGGAACGATCAGGGGACAGCTCCTACGAGCAGTACTTC.